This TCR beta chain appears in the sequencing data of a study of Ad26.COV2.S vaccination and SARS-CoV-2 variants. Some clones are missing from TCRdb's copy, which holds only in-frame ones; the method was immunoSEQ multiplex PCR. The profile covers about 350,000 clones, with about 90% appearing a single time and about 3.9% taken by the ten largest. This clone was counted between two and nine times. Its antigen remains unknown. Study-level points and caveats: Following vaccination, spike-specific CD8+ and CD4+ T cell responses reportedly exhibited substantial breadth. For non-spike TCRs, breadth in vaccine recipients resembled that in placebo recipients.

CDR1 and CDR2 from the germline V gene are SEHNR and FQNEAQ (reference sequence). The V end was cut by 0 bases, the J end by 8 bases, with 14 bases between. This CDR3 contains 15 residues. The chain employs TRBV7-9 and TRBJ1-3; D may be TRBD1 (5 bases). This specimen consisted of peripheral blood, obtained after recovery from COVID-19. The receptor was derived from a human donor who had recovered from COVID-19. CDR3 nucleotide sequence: TGTGCCAGCAGCTTAGCGGTGACAGACGGGGACACCATATATTTT. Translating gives CASSLAVTDGDTIYF.